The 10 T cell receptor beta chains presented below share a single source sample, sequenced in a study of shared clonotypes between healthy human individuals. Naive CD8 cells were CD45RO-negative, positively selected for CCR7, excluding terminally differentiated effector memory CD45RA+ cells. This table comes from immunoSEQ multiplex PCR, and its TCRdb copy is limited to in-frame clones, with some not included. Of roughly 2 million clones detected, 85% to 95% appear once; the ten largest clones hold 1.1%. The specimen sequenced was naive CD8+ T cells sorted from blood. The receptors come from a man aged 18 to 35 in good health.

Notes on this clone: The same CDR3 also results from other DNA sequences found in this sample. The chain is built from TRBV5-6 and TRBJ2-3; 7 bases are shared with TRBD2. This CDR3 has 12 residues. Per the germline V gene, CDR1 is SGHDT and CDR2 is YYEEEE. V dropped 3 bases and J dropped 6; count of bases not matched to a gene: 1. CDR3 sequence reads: CASSWGGDTQYF. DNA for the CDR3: TGTGCCAGCAGCTGGGGAGGGGATACGCAGTATTTT.

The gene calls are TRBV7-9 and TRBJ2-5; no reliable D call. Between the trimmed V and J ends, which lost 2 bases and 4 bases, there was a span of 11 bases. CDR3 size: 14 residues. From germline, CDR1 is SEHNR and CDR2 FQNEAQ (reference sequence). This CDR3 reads CASSLYPRVETQYF. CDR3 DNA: TGTGCCAGCAGCTTATATCCCAGAGTAGAGACCCAGTACTTC.

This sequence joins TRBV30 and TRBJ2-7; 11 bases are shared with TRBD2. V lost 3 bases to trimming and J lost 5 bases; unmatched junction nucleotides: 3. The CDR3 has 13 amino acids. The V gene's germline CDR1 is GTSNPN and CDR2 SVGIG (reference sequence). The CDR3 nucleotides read TGTGCCTGGAGCGCGACTAGCGGGAACGAGCAGTACTTC. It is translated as CAWSATSGNEQYF. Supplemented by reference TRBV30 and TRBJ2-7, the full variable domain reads SQTIHQWPATLVQPVGSPLSLECTVEGTSNPNLYWYRQAAGRGLQLLFYSVGIGQISSEVPQNLSASRPQDRQFILSSKKLLLSDSGFYLCAWSATSGNEQYFGPGTRLTVT.

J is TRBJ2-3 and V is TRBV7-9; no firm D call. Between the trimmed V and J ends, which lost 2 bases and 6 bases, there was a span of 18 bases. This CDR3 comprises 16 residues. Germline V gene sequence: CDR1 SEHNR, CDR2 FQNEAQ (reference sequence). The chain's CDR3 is CASSLRTTGEWDTQYF. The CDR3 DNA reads TGTGCCAGCAGCTTAAGAACGACCGGAGAGTGGGATACGCAGTATTTT.

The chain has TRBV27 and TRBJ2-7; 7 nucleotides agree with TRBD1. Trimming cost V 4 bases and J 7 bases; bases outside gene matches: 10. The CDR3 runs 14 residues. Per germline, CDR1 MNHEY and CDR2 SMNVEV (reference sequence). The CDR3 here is CASSSGGGSIEQYF. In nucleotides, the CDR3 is TGTGCCAGCAGTTCAGGGGGTGGTAGTATTGAGCAGTACTTC.

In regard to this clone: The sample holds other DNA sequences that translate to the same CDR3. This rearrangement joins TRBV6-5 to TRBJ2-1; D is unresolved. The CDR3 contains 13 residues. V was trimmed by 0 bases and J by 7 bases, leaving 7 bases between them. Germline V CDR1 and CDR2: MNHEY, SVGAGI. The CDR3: CASSYSLGNEQFF. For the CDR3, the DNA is TGTGCCAGCAGTTACTCCTTGGGAAATGAGCAGTTCTTC.

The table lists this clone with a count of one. As DNA, the CDR3 is TGTGCCAGCAGCTTAGGGCCGGGAGGGAAGAATGAGCAGTTCTTC. It is translated as CASSLGPGGKNEQFF. The gene calls are TRBV11-2 and TRBJ2-1, with 8 positions matching TRBD2. CDR1 SGHAT and CDR2 FQNNGV come from the germline V gene. V dropped 1 base and J dropped 7; count of bases not matched to a gene: 6. The CDR3 covers 15 residues.

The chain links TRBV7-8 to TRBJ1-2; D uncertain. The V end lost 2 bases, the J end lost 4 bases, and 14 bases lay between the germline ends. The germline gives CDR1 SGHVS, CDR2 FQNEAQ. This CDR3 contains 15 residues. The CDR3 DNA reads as TGTGCCAGCAGCTTATGGGAAAAGGGATCCTATGGCTACACCTTC. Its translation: CASSLWEKGSYGYTF.

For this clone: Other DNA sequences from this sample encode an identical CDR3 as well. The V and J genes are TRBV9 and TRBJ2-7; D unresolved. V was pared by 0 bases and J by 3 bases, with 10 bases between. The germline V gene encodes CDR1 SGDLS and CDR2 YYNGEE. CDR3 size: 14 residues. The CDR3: CASSVAEFGYEQYF. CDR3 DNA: TGTGCCAGCAGCGTAGCCGAGTTTGGCTACGAGCAGTACTTC.

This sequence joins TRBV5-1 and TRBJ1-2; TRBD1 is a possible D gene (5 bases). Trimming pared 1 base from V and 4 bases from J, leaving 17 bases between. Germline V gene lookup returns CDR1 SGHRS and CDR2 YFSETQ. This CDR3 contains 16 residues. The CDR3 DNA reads TGCGCCAGCAGCTTGAATCCCGGGACGGAGAGCTATGGCTACACCTTC. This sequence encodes CASSLNPGTESYGYTF. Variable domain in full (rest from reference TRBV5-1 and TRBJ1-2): KAGVTQTPRYLIKTRGQQVTLSCSPISGHRSVSWYQQTPGQGLQFLFEYFSETQRNKGNFPGRFSGRQFSNSRSEMNVSTLELGDSALYLCASSLNPGTESYGYTFGSGTRLTVV.